This T cell receptor (beta chain) was recorded in a study of technical replicates of blood from a few donors. The CDR3 extends over 15 amino acids. V lost 4 bases, J lost 0 bases, and 2 bases stayed unmatched. The germline V gene has CDR1 MNHNS and CDR2 SASEGT. This clone was observed once. Here immunoSEQ multiplex PCR was the method, and the copy in TCRdb shows in-frame clones only, minus some. The sample includes 80,000 to 95,000 clones, 95% to 97% of them seen just once. This chain uses TRBV6-1 with TRBJ2-2; 7 nucleotides line up with TRBD2. The specimen sequenced was T cells isolated from PBMCs. This receptor was obtained from a human donor in good health. The CDR3: CASSVAGANTGELFF. The CDR3 coding sequence is TGTGCCAGCAGTGTTGCGGGAGCGAACACCGGGGAGCTGTTTTTT.